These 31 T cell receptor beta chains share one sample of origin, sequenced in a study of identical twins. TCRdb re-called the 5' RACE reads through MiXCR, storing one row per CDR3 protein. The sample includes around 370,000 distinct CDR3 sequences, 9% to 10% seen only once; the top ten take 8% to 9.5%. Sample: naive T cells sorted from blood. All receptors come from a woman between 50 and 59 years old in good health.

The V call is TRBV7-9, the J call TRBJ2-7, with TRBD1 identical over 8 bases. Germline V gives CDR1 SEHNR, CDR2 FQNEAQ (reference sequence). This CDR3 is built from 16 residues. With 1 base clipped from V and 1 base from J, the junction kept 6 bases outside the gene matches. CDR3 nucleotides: TGTGCCAGCAGCTTAGTAGGACAGGGTGGGTCCTACGAGCAGTACTTC. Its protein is CASSLVGQGGSYEQYF.

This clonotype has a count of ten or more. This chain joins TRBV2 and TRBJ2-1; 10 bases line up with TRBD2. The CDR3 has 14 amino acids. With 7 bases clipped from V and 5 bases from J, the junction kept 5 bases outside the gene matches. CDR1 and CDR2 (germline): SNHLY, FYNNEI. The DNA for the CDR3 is TGTGCCAGCAAGAGCGGGGGGGTGGACAATGAGCAGTTCTTC. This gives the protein CASKSGGVDNEQFF.

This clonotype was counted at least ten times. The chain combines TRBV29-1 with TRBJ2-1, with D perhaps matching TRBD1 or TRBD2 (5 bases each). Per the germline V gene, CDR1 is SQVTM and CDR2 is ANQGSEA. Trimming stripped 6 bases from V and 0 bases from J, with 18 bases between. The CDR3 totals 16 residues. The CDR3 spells CSVAPSGTSSYNEQFF. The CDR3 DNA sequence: TGCAGCGTCGCACCTTCCGGGACGAGCTCCTACAATGAGCAGTTCTTC.

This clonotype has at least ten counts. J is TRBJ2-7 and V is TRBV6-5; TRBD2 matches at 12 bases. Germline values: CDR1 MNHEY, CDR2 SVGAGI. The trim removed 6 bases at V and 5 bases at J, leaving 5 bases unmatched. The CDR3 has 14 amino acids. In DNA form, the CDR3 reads TGTGCCAGCAGCTCGACTAGCGGGAGTAACGAGCAGTACTTC. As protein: CASSSTSGSNEQYF.

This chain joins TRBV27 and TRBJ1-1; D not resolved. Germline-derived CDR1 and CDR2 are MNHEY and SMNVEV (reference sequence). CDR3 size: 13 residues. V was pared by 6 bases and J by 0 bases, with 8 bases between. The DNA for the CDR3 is TGTGCCAGCAGGGTCGCCATGAACACTGAAGCTTTCTTT. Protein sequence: CASRVAMNTEAFF.

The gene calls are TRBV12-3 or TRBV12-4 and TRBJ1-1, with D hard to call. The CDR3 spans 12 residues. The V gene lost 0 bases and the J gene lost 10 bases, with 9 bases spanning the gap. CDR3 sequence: CASSLAWGGAFF. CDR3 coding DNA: TGTGCCAGCAGTTTAGCCTGGGGTGGAGCTTTCTTT.

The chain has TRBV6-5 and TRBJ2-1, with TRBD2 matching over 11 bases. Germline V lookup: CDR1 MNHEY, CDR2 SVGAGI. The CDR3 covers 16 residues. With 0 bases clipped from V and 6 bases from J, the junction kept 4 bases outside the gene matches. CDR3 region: CASSYSTLAGANEQFF. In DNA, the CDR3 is TGTGCCAGCAGTTACTCGACACTAGCGGGAGCCAATGAGCAGTTCTTC.

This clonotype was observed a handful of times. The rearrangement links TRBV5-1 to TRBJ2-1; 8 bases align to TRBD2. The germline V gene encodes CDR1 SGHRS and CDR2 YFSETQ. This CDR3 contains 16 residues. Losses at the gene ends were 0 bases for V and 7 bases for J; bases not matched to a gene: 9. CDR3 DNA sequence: TGCGCCAGCAGCTTGGGCCAGGGCGGGAGGATGAATGAGCAGTTCTTC. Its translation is CASSLGQGGRMNEQFF.

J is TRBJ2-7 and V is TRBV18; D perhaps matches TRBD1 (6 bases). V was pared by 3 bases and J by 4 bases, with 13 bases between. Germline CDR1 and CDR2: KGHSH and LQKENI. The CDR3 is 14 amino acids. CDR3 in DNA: TGTGCCAGCTCACCCGCAGGGGTCTTTTACGAGCAGTACTTC. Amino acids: CASSPAGVFYEQYF.

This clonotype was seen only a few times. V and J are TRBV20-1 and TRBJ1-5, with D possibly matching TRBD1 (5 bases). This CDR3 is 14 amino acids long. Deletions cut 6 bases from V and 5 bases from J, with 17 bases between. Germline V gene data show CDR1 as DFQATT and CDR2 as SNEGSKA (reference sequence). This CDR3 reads CSAERLQGDQPQHF. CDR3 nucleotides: TGCAGTGCCGAGCGGCTGCAGGGAGATCAGCCCCAGCATTTT.

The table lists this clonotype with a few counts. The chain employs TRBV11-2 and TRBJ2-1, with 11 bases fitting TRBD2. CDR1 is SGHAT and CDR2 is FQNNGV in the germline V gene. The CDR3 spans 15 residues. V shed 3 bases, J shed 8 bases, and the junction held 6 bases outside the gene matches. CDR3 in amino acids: CASSLTTSGSYEQFF. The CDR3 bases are TGTGCCAGCAGCTTGACAACTAGCGGGAGTTATGAGCAGTTCTTC.

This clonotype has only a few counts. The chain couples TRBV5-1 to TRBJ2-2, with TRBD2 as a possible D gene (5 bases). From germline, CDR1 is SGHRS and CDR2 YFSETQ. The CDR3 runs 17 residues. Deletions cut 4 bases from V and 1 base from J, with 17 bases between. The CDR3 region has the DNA TGCGCCAGCAGCCCTCGGGCGGGCCAGAAGAACACCGGGGAGCTGTTTTTT. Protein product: CASSPRAGQKNTGELFF.

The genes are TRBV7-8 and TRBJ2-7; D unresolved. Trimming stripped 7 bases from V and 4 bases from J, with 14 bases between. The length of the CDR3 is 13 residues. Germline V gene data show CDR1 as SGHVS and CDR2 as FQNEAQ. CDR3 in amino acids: CASTPVGKYEQYF. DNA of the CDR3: TGTGCCAGCACCCCGGTCGGTAAATACGAGCAGTACTTC.

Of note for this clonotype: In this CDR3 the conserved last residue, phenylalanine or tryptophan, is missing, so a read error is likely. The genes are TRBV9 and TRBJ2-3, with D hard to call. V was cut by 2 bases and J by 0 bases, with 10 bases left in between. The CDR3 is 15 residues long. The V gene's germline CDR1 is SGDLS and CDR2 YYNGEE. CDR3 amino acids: CASSVGGASTDTQYS. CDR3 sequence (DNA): TGTGCCAGCAGCGTCGGCGGAGCTAGCACAGATACGCAGTATTCT.

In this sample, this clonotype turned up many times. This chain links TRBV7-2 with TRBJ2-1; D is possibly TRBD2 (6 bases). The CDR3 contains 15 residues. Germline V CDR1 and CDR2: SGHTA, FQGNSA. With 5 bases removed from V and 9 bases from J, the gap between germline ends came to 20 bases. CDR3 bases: TGTGCCAGCAGCCAGGAACCGGCGAAGGGAGGTGAGCAGTTCTTC. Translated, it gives CASSQEPAKGGEQFF.

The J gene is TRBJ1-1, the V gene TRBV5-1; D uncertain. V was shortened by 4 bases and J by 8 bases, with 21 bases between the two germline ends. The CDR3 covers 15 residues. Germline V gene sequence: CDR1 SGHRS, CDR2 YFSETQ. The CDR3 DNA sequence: TGCGCCAGCAGCCCCAGCGAAACCGGACCCCGAGAAGCTTTCTTT. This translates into CASSPSETGPREAFF. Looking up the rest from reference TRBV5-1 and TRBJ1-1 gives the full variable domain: KAGVTQTPRYLIKTRGQQVTLSCSPISGHRSVSWYQQTPGQGLQFLFEYFSETQRNKGNFPGRFSGRQFSNSRSEMNVSTLELGDSALYLCASSPSETGPREAFFGQGTRLTVV.

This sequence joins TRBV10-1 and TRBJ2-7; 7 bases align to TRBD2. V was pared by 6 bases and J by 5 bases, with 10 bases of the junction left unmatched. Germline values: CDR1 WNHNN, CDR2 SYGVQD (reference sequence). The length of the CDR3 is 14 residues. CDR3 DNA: TGCGCCAGCAGACCCCCCGGACTAGAAGACGAGCAGTACGTC. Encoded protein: CASRPPGLEDEQYV.

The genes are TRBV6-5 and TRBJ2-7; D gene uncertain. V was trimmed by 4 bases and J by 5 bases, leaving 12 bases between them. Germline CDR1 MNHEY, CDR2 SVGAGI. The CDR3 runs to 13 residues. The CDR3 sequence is CASSLLRSNEQYF. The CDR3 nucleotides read TGTGCCAGCAGTTTACTCCGATCGAACGAGCAGTACTTC.

This CDR3 reads CATSDVRDSTAFF. In DNA, the CDR3 is TGTGCCACCAGTGACGTTCGGGACTCAACGGCTTTCTTT. J is TRBJ1-1 and V is TRBV24-1; D might be TRBD1 (5 bases). Trimming took 4 bases from V and 11 from J, leaving 16 bases between them. The CDR3 is made up of 13 amino acids. The germline gives CDR1 KGHDR, CDR2 SFDVKD.

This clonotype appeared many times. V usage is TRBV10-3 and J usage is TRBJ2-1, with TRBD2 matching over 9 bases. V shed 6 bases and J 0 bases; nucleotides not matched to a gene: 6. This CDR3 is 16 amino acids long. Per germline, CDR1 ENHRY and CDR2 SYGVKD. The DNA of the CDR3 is TGTGCCATCAGACGGACTAGCGAGAGCTCCTACAATGAGCAGTTCTTC. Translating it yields CAIRRTSESSYNEQFF.

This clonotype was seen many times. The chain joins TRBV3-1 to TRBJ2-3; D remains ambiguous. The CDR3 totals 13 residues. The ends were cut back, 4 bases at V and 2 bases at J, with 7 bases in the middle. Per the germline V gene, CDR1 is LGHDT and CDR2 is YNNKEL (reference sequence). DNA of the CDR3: TGTGCCAGCAGCCTGCTGCTCACAGATACGCAGTATTTT. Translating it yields CASSLLLTDTQYF.

The CDR3 coding sequence is TGTGCCACCAGTGACCCTACACCAGTCCAAGAGACCCAGTACTTC. Translation: CATSDPTPVQETQYF. The rearrangement uses TRBV24-1 and TRBJ2-5; D is uncertain. The V end lost 4 bases, the J end lost 1 base, and 12 bases lay between the germline ends. This CDR3 comprises 15 residues. CDR1 is KGHDR and CDR2 is SFDVKD in the germline V gene.

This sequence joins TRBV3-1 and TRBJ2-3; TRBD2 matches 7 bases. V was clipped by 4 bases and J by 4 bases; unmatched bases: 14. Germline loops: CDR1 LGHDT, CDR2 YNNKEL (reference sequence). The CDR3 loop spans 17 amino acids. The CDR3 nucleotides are TGTGCCAGCAGCCCCCTTTTCGGGGCGGGAGAATCAGATACGCAGTATTTT. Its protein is CASSPLFGAGESDTQYF.

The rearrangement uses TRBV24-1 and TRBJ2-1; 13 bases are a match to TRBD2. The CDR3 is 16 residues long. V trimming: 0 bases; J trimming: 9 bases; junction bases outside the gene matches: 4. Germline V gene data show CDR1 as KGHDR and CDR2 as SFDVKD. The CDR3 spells CATSDLGLAGESEQFF. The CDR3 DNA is TGTGCCACCAGTGATTTGGGACTAGCGGGAGAGAGTGAGCAGTTCTTC.

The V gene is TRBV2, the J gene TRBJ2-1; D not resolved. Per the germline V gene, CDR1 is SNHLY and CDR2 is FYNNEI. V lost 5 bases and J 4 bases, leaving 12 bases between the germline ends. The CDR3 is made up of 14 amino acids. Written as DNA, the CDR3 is TGTGCCAGCAGTCGACCCGTGGGTTACAATGAGCAGTTCTTC. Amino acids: CASSRPVGYNEQFF.

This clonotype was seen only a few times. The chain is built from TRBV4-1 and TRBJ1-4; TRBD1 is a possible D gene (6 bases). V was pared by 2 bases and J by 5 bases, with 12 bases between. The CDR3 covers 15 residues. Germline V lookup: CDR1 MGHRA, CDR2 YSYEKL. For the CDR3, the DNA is TGCGCCAGCAGCCAACCCACAGGGAAGAATGAAAAACTGTTTTTT. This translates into CASSQPTGKNEKLFF.

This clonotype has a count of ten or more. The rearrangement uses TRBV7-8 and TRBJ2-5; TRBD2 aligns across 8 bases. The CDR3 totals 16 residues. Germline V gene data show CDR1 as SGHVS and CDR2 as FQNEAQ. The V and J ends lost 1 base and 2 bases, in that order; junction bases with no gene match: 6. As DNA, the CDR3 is TGTGCCAGCAGCTTAGGCATTAGCGGGATTCAAGAGACCCAGTACTTC. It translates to CASSLGISGIQETQYF. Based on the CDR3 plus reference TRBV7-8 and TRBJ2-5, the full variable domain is GAGVSQSPRYKVAKRGQDVALRCDPISGHVSLFWYQQALGQGPEFLTYFQNEAQLDKSGLPSDRFFAERPEGSVSTLKIQRTQQEDSAVYLCASSLGISGIQETQYFGPGTRLLVL.

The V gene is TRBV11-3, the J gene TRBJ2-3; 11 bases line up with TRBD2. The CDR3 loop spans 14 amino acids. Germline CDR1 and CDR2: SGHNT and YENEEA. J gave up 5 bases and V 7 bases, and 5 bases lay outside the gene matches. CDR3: CASTYSGRVDTQYF. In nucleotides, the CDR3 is TGTGCCAGCACGTATAGCGGGAGGGTAGATACGCAGTATTTT.

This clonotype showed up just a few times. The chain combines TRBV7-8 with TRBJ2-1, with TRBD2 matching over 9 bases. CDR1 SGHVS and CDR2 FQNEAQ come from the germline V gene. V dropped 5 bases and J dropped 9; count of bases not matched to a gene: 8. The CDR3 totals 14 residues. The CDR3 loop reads CASSPEYSGSEQFF. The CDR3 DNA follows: TGTGCCAGCAGCCCGGAATATAGCGGGAGTGAGCAGTTCTTC.

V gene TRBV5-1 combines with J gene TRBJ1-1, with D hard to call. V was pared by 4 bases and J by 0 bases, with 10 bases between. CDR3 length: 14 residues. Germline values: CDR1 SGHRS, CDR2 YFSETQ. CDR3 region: CASSAGFMNTEAFF. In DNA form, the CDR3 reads TGCGCCAGCAGCGCTGGATTCATGAACACTGAAGCTTTCTTT.

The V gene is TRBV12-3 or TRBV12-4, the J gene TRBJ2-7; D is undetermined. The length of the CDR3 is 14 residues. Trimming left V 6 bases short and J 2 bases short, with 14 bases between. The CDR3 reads CASRPGATAYEQYF. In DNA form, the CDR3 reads TGTGCCAGCAGGCCCGGCGCCACAGCCTACGAGCAGTACTTC.